This T cell receptor (beta chain) originates from a study of shared clonotypes between healthy human individuals. The wider study: A donor's plate count was three for CD4 naive and three for CD4 memory; CD8 naive had two and CD8 memory one. Findings and limits, study-wide: Naive subsets tended to show greater estimated richness than memory subsets.

Naive CD8 cells were CD45RO-negative, positively selected for CCR7, excluding terminally differentiated effector memory CD45RA+ cells. Turning to this clone: What it binds is unknown.

Deep-level running was used for the assay. Repertoires were generated with immunoSEQ multiplex PCR, while TCRdb's copy carries only in-frame clones and drops some. The sample records about 2 million clones, approximately 94% being singletons. The CDR3 runs to 14 residues. CDR1 is MNHNS, CDR2 SASEGT, per germline. Trimming pared 9 bases from V and 3 bases from J, leaving 14 bases between. The sequencing sample was made of naive CD8+ T cells sorted from blood. This TCR was sampled from a man aged 18 to 29 in good health. The rearrangement uses TRBV6-1 and TRBJ1-4; a possible D gene is TRBD1 (5 bases). Here the CDR3 reads CASWVWGSNEKLFF. CDR3 in DNA: TGTGCCAGTTGGGTTTGGGGGTCTAATGAAAAACTGTTTTTT.